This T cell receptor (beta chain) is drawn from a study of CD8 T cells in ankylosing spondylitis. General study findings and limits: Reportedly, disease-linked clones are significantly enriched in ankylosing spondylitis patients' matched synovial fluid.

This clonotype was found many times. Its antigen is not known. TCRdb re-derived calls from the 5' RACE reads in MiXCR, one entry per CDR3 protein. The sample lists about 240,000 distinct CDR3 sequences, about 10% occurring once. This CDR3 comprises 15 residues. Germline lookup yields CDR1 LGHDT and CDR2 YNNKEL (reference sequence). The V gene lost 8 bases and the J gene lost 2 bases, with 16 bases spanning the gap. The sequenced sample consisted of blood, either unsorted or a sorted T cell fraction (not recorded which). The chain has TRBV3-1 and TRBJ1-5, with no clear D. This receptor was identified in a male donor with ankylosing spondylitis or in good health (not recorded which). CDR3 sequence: CASPQGHRGNQPQHF. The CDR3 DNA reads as TGTGCCAGCCCACAAGGGCACCGCGGCAATCAGCCCCAGCATTTT.